A single TCR beta chain is shown here with its context. The antigen it recognizes is unknown. Base quality data are lacking; no much larger clone is found one base away. The data stem from a study of OX40 agonist ivuxolimab in advanced cancers. About the study as a whole: Ivuxolimab was a fully human IgG2 agonistic monoclonal antibody targeting the costimulatory receptor OX40 (CD134). Partial responses were achieved by three dose-escalation patients, of whom one had hepatocellular carcinoma and two had cutaneous melanoma. Peripheral TCRbeta sequencing aimed to test whether ivuxolimab altered TCR sequence diversity and caused clonal T-cell expansion. The paper reports the monotherapy dose-escalation portion (N = 52 patients) of the phase I ivuxolimab trial. Intravenous ivuxolimab was administered to patients every 2 weeks at six dose levels: 0.01, 0.1, 0.3, 1.5, 3 and 10 mg/kg. Patients were allowed to have had prior anti-PD-1, anti-PD-L1 or anti-CTLA-4 therapy, and about 40% of the dose-escalation patients had been treated with checkpoint inhibitors. In the dose-escalation cohort, 70% to 85% of patients were male, and the mean age was roughly 60 years, with a range of roughly 20 to 85. Among the roughly 52 dose-escalation patients, around 19 had hepatocellular carcinoma, roughly 15 melanoma, 9 renal cell carcinoma and 9 head and neck cancer. Results and caveats for the whole study, not just this receptor: The antigen specificity of the peripheral T cells that underwent clonal expansion was not determined. Clonal expansion of both CD4+ and CD8+ blood T cells was observed from baseline to week 6 at doses 0.1 to 3.0 mg/kg. On average, CD8+ T cells showed more expanded clones than CD4+ T cells after ivuxolimab. In the 0.1-3.0 mg/kg groups, partial responders had among the lowest normalized peripheral clonal expansion, particularly in CD8+ T cells. Low levels of normalized T-cell clonal expansion were also seen in some patients who did not respond.

Genomic DNA was extracted from sorted cells for sequencing of the TCRbeta CDR3 region. The immunoSEQ Assay was used to sequence the TCRbeta CDR3 regions. TCRdb's version of the immuneACCESS table is confined to in-frame rearrangements and falls short of the full clone set. An unresolved V gene accounts for under half of the shortfall where checked; the remainder is of unknown origin. This sample is represented by 60,000 to 80,000 clones; around four fifths of them were singletons. The ten largest clones represent 5% to 7% of the sample. The V end gives up 0 bases and the J end 1 base, leaving 10 bases in the junction not matched to a gene. The germline V gene yields KGHSH for CDR1 and LQKENI for CDR2. From cysteine to phenylalanine, the CDR3 is 19 amino acids long. Only the CDR3 part of the read is kept: 57 bases, read in frame from the first base. The trial excluded patients who had a history of autoimmune disease or who were on systemic immunosuppression. Peripheral blood for TCR sequencing was collected from all dose cohorts at baseline, on cycle 4 day 1, and on cycle 7 day 1. Samples came from an open-label, multicenter, first-in-human phase I dose-escalation trial of ivuxolimab. Adults with locally advanced or metastatic melanoma, renal cell carcinoma, hepatocellular carcinoma or head and neck squamous cell carcinoma were enrolled in the trial. Before TCR sequencing, CD4+ and CD8+ T cells were separately sorted from peripheral blood.

This material consisted of CD4+ or CD8+ T cells sorted from blood, taken in a trial of the OX40 agonist ivuxolimab. The receptor's source is an adult with an advanced solid tumor such as melanoma, head and neck, liver or kidney cancer. The chain is encoded by TRBV18 joined to TRBJ1-5, and TRBD1 aligns with 9 junction nucleotides. The DNA sequence is TGTGCCAGCTCACCACCTAATCTGGGACAGGGCAGAAGCAATCAGCCCCAGCATTTT. This gives the protein CASSPPNLGQGRSNQPQHF.